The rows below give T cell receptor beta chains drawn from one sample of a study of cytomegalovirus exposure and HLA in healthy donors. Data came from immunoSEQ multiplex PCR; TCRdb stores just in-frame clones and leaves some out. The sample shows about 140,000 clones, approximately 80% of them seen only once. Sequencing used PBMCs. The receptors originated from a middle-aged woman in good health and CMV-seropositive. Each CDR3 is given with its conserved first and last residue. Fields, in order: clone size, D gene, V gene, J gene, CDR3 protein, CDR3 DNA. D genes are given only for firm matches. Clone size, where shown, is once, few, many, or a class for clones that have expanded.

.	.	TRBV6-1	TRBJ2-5	CASSETRETQYF	TGTGCCAGCAGTGAAACCCGGGAGACCCAGTACTTC
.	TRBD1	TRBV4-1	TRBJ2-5	CASSSGTGGVETQYF	TGCGCCAGCAGCTCCGGGACAGGGGGCGTTGAGACCCAGTACTTC
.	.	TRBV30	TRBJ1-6	CAWSGVLMGQDSPLHF	TGTGCCTGGAGTGGTGTATTGATGGGGCAGGATTCACCCCTCCACTTT
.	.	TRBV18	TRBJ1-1	CASSPGLTEAFF	TGTGCCAGCTCACCCGGACTCACTGAAGCTTTCTTT
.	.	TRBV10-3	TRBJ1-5	CAITDNSNQPQHF	TGTGCCATCACCGACAATAGCAATCAGCCCCAGCATTTT
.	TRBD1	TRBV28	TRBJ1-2	CASSPGQVSFYGYTF	TGTGCCAGCAGTCCTGGACAGGTCTCTTTCTATGGCTACACCTTC
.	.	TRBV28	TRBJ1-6	CASMRSGDNSPLHF	TGTGCCAGCATGAGGTCGGGTGATAATTCACCCCTCCACTTT
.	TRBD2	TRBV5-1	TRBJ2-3	CASSLSGRAEDTQYF	TGCGCCAGCAGCCTTAGCGGGAGGGCCGAGGATACGCAGTATTTT
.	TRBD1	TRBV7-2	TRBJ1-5	CASSLGWGQGMGQPQHF	TGTGCCAGCAGCTTAGGATGGGGACAGGGGATGGGACAGCCCCAGCATTTT
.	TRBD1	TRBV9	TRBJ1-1	CASSPSPGTGYTEAFF	TGTGCCAGCAGCCCGAGTCCCGGGACAGGGTACACTGAAGCTTTCTTT
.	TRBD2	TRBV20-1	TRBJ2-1	CRTTSATEQFF	TGCAGGACGACTAGCGCAACCGAGCAGTTCTTC
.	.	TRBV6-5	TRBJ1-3	CASSYSTGGGNTIYF	TGTGCCAGCAGTTACTCGACCGGAGGGGGAAACACCATATATTTT
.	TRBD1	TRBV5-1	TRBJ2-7	CASSWTGGNEQYF	TGCGCCAGCAGCTGGACAGGGGGCAACGAGCAGTACTTC
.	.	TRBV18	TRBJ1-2	CASSTLPSEGHYTF	TGTGCCAGCTCTACTCTCCCCAGCGAGGGACACTACACCTTC
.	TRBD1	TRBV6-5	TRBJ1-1	CASSPRQGFTEAFF	TGTGCCAGCAGCCCCAGACAGGGTTTCACTGAAGCTTTCTTC
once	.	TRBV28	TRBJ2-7	CASNRPGSVEQYF	TGTGCCAGCAATCGCCCGGGTTCCGTCGAGCAGTACTTC
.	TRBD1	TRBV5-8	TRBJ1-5	CASSFTGGVSNQPQHF	TGTGCCAGCAGTTTTACAGGGGGTGTGAGCAATCAGCCCCAGCATTTT
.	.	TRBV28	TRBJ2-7	CASSLQYEQYF	TGTGCCAGCAGTTTACAATACGAGCAGTACTTC
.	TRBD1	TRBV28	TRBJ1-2	CASSLGQGRFYGYTF	TGTGCCAGCAGTTTAGGACAGGGACGGTTCTATGGCTACACCTTC
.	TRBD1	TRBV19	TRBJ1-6	CASTQGAYNSPLHF	TGTGCCAGTACCCAGGGGGCTTATAATTCACCCCTCCACTTT
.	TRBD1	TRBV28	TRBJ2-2	CASRPTGGGNTGELFF	TGTGCCAGCAGGCCTACAGGGGGCGGGAACACCGGGGAGCTGTTTTTT
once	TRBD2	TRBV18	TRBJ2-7	CASSPIAGGQEQYF	TGTGCCAGCTCACCAATAGCGGGAGGGCAGGAGCAGTACTTC
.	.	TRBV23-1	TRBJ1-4	CASLGGGNEKLFF	TGCGCCAGCCTGGGGGGGGGTAATGAAAAACTGTTTTTT
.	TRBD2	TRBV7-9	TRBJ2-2	CASSLALAAITGELFF	TGTGCCAGCAGCTTAGCACTAGCGGCCATCACCGGGGAGCTGTTTTTT
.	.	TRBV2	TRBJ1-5	CASSERRDASNQPQHF	TGTGCCAGCAGTGAAAGGAGGGACGCTAGCAATCAGCCCCAGCATTTT
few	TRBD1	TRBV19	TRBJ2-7	CASSGDRDYEQYF	TGTGCCAGTAGTGGGGACAGGGACTACGAGCAGTACTTC
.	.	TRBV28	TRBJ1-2	CASSLVQGFYGYTF	TGTGCCAGCAGTTTGGTACAGGGATTCTATGGCTACACCTTC
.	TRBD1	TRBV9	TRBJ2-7	CASSVGTASYEQYF	TGTGCCAGCAGCGTCGGGACAGCCTCCTACGAGCAGTACTTC
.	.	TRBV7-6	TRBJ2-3	CASSPKAGDTQYF	TGTGCCAGCAGCCCGAAGGCCGGGGATACGCAGTATTTT
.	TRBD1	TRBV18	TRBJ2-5	CASSPLLGQRNQETQYF	TGTGCCAGCTCACCCCTGCTGGGACAGAGAAACCAAGAGACCCAGTACTTC
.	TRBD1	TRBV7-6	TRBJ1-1	CASTPLTGALNTEAFF	TGTGCCAGCACCCCATTGACAGGGGCCCTGAACACTGAAGCTTTCTTT
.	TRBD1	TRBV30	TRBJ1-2	CAWSASTGGHGYTF	TGTGCCTGGAGTGCATCGACAGGGGGCCATGGCTACACCTTC
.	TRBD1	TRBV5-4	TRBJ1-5	CASSPDRGSNQPQHF	TGTGCCAGCAGCCCCGACAGGGGGAGCAATCAGCCCCAGCATTTT
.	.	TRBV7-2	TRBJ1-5	CASSPSGRAQPQHF	TGTGCCAGCAGCCCCTCGGGCAGGGCACAGCCCCAGCATTTT
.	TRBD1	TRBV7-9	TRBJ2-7	CSSSTGGDRSYEQYF	TGTTCCAGCAGCACCGGTGGGGACAGATCCTACGAGCAGTACTTC
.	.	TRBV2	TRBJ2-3	CASSELVGRGATQYF	TGTGCCAGCAGTGAATTGGTAGGGAGGGGGGCGACGCAGTATTTT
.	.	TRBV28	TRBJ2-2	CASSPARGTNTGELFF	TGTGCCAGCAGCCCCGCCAGGGGTACGAACACCGGGGAGCTGTTTTTT
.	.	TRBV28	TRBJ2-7	CASSFNLGGASYEQYF	TGTGCCAGCAGTTTTAATTTAGGGGGGGCCTCTTACGAGCAGTACTTC
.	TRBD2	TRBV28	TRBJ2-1	CASTRELAAHNEQFF	TGTGCCAGCACTAGGGAGCTAGCGGCCCATAATGAGCAGTTCTTC
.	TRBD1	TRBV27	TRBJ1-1	CASSSTRQGVVF	TGTGCCAGCAGTTCCACCCGACAGGGGGTGGTGTTT
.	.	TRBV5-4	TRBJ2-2	CASSYRDTTGELFF	TGTGCCAGCAGCTACCGGGACACGACCGGGGAGCTGTTTTTT
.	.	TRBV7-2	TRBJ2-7	CASSLVDSSYEQYF	TGTGCCAGCAGCCTAGTGGACAGCTCCTACGAGCAGTACTTC
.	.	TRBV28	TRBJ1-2	CASSLGQQDYGYTF	TGTGCCAGCAGTTTAGGGCAGCAGGACTATGGCTACACCTTC
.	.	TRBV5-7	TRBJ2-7	CASSPETGAYEQYF	TGTGCCAGCAGCCCGGAGACAGGAGCCTACGAGCAGTACTTC
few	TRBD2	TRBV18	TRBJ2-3	CASSPPGSGITDTQYF	TGTGCCAGCTCACCTCCGGGGAGCGGGATAACAGATACGCAGTATTTT
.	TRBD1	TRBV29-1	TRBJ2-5	CSVDPTGRETQYF	TGCAGCGTTGACCCGACAGGGAGAGAGACCCAGTACTTC
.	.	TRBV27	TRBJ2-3	CASSYQGSSDTQYF	TGTGCCAGCAGTTATCAGGGCTCTTCAGATACGCAGTATTTT
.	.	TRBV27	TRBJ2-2	CASSLYPPTRVNTGELFF	TGTGCCAGCAGTTTATACCCTCCGACTAGAGTGAACACCGGGGAGCTGTTTTTT
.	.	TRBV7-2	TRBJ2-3	CASSYPAGDTQYF	TGTGCCAGCAGCTACCCAGCGGGAGATACGCAGTATTTT
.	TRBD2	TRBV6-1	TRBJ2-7	CASSEARTSWYEQYF	TGTGCCAGCAGTGAAGCTAGGACTAGTTGGTACGAGCAGTACTTC
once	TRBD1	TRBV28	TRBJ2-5	CASSGPRTGKGETQYF	TGTGCCAGCAGTGGCCCCCGGACAGGGAAGGGAGAGACCCAGTACTTC
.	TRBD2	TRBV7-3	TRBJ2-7	CASSSMGLANLGEQYF	TGTGCCAGCAGCTCAATGGGACTAGCGAACCTAGGCGAGCAGTACTTC
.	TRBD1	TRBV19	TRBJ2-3	CASSSPGTGADTQYF	TGTGCCAGTAGTTCACCTGGGACAGGGGCCGATACGCAGTATTTT
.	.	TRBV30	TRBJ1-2	CAWETGEGLGYTF	TGTGCCTGGGAGACAGGAGAGGGGCTTGGCTACACCTTC
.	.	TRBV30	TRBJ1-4	CAWTPRTARGRLFF	TGTGCCTGGACCCCAAGAACAGCTAGGGGAAGGCTGTTTTTT